The sequence of this T cell receptor beta chain was determined in a study of control samples from healthy donors and cancer patients. The junction had 4 bases not matched to a gene; V was cut back by 6 bases and J by 3 bases. The CDR3 extends over 13 amino acids. CDR1 SGHTA and CDR2 FQGNSA come from the germline V gene. Some clones are missing from TCRdb's copy, which holds only in-frame ones; the method was immunoSEQ multiplex PCR. Of about 100,000 clones listed, just over 90% are singletons. Sequencing was done on a sample of blood. The clonotype was recovered from a woman aged 18-29 years in good health. The chain has TRBV7-2 and TRBJ1-1; TRBD1 matches at 7 bases. The CDR3 DNA sequence: TGTGCCAGCAGGCCGACAGGGCACACTGAAGCTTTCTTT. Translation: CASRPTGHTEAFF.